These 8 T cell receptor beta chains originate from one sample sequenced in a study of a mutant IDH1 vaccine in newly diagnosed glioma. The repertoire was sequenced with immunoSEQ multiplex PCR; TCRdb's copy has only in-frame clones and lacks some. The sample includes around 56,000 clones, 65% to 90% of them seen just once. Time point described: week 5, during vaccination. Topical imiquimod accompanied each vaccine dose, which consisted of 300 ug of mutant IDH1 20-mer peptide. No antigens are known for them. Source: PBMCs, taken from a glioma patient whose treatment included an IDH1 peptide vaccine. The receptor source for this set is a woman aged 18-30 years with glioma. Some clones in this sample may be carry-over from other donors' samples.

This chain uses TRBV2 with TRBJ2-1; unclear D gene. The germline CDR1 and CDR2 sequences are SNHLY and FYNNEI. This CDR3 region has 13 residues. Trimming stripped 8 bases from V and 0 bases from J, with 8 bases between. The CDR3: CASRGSSYNEQFF. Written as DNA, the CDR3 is TGTGCCAGCCGTGGGTCCTCCTACAATGAGCAGTTCTTC.

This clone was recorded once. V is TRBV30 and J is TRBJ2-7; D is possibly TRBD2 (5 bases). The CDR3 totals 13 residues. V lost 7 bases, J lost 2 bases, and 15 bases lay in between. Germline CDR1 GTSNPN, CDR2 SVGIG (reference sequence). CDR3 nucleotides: TGTGCCTCCCAGGACTCCGGGGCCTACGAGCAGTACTTC. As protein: CASQDSGAYEQYF.

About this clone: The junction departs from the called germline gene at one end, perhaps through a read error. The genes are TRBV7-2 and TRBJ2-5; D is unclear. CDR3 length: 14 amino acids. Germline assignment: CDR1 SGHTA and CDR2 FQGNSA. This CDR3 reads CASSLLDHQEIQYF. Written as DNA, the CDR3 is TGTGCCAGCAGCTTACTAGACCACCAAGAGATCCAGTACTTC.

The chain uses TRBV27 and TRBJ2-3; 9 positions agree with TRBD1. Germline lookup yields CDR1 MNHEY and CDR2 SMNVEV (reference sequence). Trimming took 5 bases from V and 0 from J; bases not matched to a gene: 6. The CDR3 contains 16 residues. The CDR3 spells CASSHLGQGSTDTQYF. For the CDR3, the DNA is TGTGCCAGCAGTCATTTGGGACAGGGAAGCACAGATACGCAGTATTTT.

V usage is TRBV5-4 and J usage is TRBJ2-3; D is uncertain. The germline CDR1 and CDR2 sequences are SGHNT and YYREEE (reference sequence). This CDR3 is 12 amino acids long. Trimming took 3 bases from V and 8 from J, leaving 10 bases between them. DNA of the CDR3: TGTGCCAGCAGCTCGAATGGGCTTACGCAGTATTTT. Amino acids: CASSSNGLTQYF.

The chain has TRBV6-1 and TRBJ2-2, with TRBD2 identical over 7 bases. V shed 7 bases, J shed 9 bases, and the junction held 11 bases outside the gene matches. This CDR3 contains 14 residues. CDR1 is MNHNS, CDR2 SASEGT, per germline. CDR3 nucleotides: TGTGCCAGCAACCCCCCGGCGGGAGTAAGGGAGCTGTTTTTT. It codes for CASNPPAGVRELFF.

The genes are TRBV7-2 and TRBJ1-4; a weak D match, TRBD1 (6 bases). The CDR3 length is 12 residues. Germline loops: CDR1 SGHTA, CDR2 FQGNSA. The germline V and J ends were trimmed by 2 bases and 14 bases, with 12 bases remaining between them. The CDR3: CASSLNQGRLFF. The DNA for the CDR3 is TGTGCCAGCAGCTTAAACCAGGGGCGTCTGTTTTTT.

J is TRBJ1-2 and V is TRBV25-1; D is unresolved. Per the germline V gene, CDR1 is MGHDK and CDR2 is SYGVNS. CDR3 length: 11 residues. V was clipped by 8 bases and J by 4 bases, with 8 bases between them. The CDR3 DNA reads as TGTGCCAGCGACGGGAGCTATGGCTACACCTTC. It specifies CASDGSYGYTF.